Listed below are T cell receptor beta chains from one sample, sequenced in a study of regulatory T cells in long-lasting Graves disease. TCRdb independently ran MiXCR on the multiplex PCR reads; one entry per CDR3 protein. The table lists around 340,000 distinct CDR3 sequences, less than 20% of them singletons, with 25% to 35% in the top ten. Specimen: peripheral blood mononuclear cells (PBMCs), collected when the disease was refractory, from a patient treated with antithyroid drugs. The receptors derive from a female donor with Graves disease. The CDR3 runs from the conserved cysteine through the conserved F or W. A D gene is named only where the DNA matches it firmly. For some rows the clone size is stated as once, few or many, or as a class when expanded; others skip it.

v_call	d_call	j_call	clone_size	cdr3_nt	cdr3_aa
TRBV24-1	-	TRBJ1-2	many	TGTGCCACCAGTGATGGGAGGCATAGCCGCGGCTACACCTTC	CATSDGRHSRGYTF
TRBV5-6	-	TRBJ2-7	-	TGTGCCAGCAGCTTGGCCCCTACGGGGTACTACGAGCAGTACTTC	CASSLAPTGYYEQYF
TRBV5-1	-	TRBJ2-7	-	TGCGCCAGCAGCTTGTCCTACCGACAGGCCACCAGCTCCTACGAGCAGTACTTC	CASSLSYRQATSSYEQYF
TRBV5-4	-	TRBJ1-1	-	TGTGCCGGCAGCATAGGGATTCCAGCGTCTGAAGCTTTCTTT	CAGSIGIPASEAFF
TRBV24-1	-	TRBJ1-2	many	TGTGCCACCAGTGGGCCCGGAGACTATGGCTACACCTTC	CATSGPGDYGYTF
TRBV10-3	TRBD1	TRBJ1-1	-	TGTGCCATCAGTACCGCCGGGACAGGGGGCACTGAAGCTTTCTTT	CAISTAGTGGTEAFF
TRBV12-3/TRBV12-4	TRBD1	TRBJ2-3	-	TGTGCCAGCAGTTTACCGACCGGGACAGGGAGTGAGGCGCAGTATTTT	CASSLPTGTGSEAQYF
TRBV15	-	TRBJ1-5	-	TGTGCCACCAGCAGAACGAGTGGGGATCAGCCCCAGCATTTT	CATSRTSGDQPQHF
TRBV6-2/TRBV6-3	TRBD1	TRBJ1-1	many	TGTGCCAGCAGCCCACACATCACTTGGACAGGTGAAGCTTTCTTT	CASSPHITWTGEAFF
TRBV25-1	TRBD1	TRBJ1-4	few	TGTGCCAGCGGTAAGGACAGGGGACTAGAGAAACTGTTTTTT	CASGKDRGLEKLFF
TRBV27	TRBD2	TRBJ2-7	-	TGTGCCATCAGGGGACTAGCGGGAGGGCCGCCCAGCGAACAGTACTTC	CAIRGLAGGPPSEQYF
TRBV6-1	TRBD1	TRBJ1-4	many	TGTGCCAGTGGGACAGCTTCAACTAATGAAAAACTGTTTTTT	CASGTASTNEKLFF
TRBV11-2	TRBD1	TRBJ2-7	many	TGTGCCAGCAGCTTAAACAGGGGAAAGGACTACGAGCAGTACTTC	CASSLNRGKDYEQYF
TRBV25-1	TRBD1	TRBJ1-2	many	TGTGCCAGCAGTGAATTGGGCCCGACAGGGGATGATGGCTACACCTTC	CASSELGPTGDDGYTF
TRBV2	TRBD2	TRBJ2-7	many	TGTGCCGGAACTTCGACTAGCGGCTCCTACGAGCAGTACTTC	CAGTSTSGSYEQYF
TRBV7-9	-	TRBJ1-2	-	TGTGCCAGCAGCTCACAGGAGGCGTATAATGGCTACACCTTC	CASSSQEAYNGYTF
TRBV28	-	TRBJ2-5	many	TGTGCCAGCAGTCGAACCCGGGACTGGGGATCCCAAGAGACCCAGTACTTC	CASSRTRDWGSQETQYF
TRBV20-1	-	TRBJ1-5	many	TGCAGTGCTAGTTGGGATCAGCCCCAGCATTTT	CSASWDQPQHF
TRBV30	-	TRBJ2-2	many	TGTGCCCTGGATGAAGGGTTGACCGGGGAGCTGTTTTTT	CALDEGLTGELFF
TRBV29-1	-	TRBJ1-1	many	TGCAGCGTTGAAAACAGGATGAACACTGAAGCTTTCTTT	CSVENRMNTEAFF
TRBV6-1	TRBD2	TRBJ2-7	few	TGTGCCAGCAGTGAACGGCTAGCGGGAGGAAGCTCCTACGAGCAGTACTTC	CASSERLAGGSSYEQYF
TRBV5-1	TRBD1	TRBJ2-2	-	TGCGCCAGCAGTGAGCAGGGGGCAGGCACCGGGGAGCTGTTTTTT	CASSEQGAGTGELFF
TRBV12-5	-	TRBJ1-2	many	TGTGCTAGTGGTTTGGTCTTAGGGCCAGGGGATGGCTACACCTTC	CASGLVLGPGDGYTF
TRBV6-1	TRBD1	TRBJ2-2	-	TGTGCCAGCAGGCGGCCGACAGGGGGGGGCGCCGGGGAGCTGTTTTTT	CASRRPTGGGAGELFF
TRBV4-1	-	TRBJ1-1	few	TGCGCCAGCAGCCAAGCGGTGGGGAGGCGGACTGAAGCTTTCTTT	CASSQAVGRRTEAFF
TRBV7-3	TRBD2	TRBJ2-5	many	TGTGCCAGCAGCTCGGGACTAGCGGGAGGCCAAGAGACCCAGTACTTC	CASSSGLAGGQETQYF
TRBV19	TRBD2	TRBJ2-1	-	TGTGCCAGTAGTATGCAGGGCGGGGGTTACAATGAGCAGTTCTTC	CASSMQGGGYNEQFF
TRBV28	-	TRBJ2-7	many	TGTGCCAGCCCCCTGGTGGTCTACGAGCAGTACTTC	CASPLVVYEQYF
TRBV7-8	-	TRBJ1-1	-	TGTGCCAGCAGCGGACAGCACGAATTGGCTGAAGCTTTCTTT	CASSGQHELAEAFF
TRBV2	-	TRBJ2-7	many	TGTGCCAGCAGGGTAGATTCCTACGAGCAGTACTTC	CASRVDSYEQYF
TRBV7-9	TRBD2	TRBJ2-3	-	TGTGCCAGCAGCCCTTGGACTAGCAGGCATTCAGATACGCAGTATTTT	CASSPWTSRHSDTQYF
TRBV10-3	-	TRBJ1-4	-	TGTGCCATCAGTGCCGGTGAAAAACTGTTTTTT	CAISAGEKLFF
TRBV6-1	-	TRBJ2-5	many	TGTGCCAGCAGTGACGGCAGGCGTGAGACCCAGTACTTC	CASSDGRRETQYF
TRBV30	-	TRBJ1-1	many	TGTGCCTGGACTAGGGGCACTGAAGCTTTCTTT	CAWTRGTEAFF
TRBV6-2/TRBV6-3	TRBD2	TRBJ2-1	many	TGTGCCAGCGGGGGACTAGCGACCAATGAGCAGTTCTTC	CASGGLATNEQFF
TRBV20-1	-	TRBJ2-3	many	TGCAGTGCTAGAGGTCGCCCTCCGGGACCCCACACAGATACGCAGTATTTT	CSARGRPPGPHTDTQYF
TRBV5-1	-	TRBJ2-7	many	TGCGCCAGCAGCTTTTCAGGGGAGACGCGGGAGCAGTACTTC	CASSFSGETREQYF
TRBV12-3/TRBV12-4	TRBD1	TRBJ1-1	few	TGTGCCAGCAGTTCCCCGTCCAGGGGGAACGCTGAAGCTTTCTTT	CASSSPSRGNAEAFF
TRBV28	-	TRBJ1-4	few	TGTGCCAGCAACATCCCTGGGCCCCGTGAAAAACTGTTTTTT	CASNIPGPREKLFF
TRBV28	-	TRBJ1-5	-	TGTGCCATCCAGGGTTCCAATCAGCCCCAGCATTTT	CAIQGSNQPQHF
TRBV2	-	TRBJ1-1	many	TGTGCCAGCAGTGAGGGCAGGGCGAACACTGAAGCTTTCTTT	CASSEGRANTEAFF
TRBV5-1	TRBD2	TRBJ2-3	-	TGCGCCAGCAGCTTGGAGACTAGCGGGGGGGGCACAGATACGCAGTATTTT	CASSLETSGGGTDTQYF
TRBV20-1	-	TRBJ1-2	many	TGCAGTGCTAATATGAACTATGGCTACACCTTC	CSANMNYGYTF
TRBV20-1	TRBD1	TRBJ2-7	-	TGCAGTGCTAGGGATGGGGACAGGTCCTACGGGCAGTACTTC	CSARDGDRSYGQYF
TRBV19	TRBD1	TRBJ1-2	many	TGTGCCAGTAGTATAGATATTAGGGGACAGGGGGCCAATGGCTACACCTTC	CASSIDIRGQGANGYTF
TRBV4-1	TRBD1	TRBJ2-5	-	TGCGCCAGCAGCCAAGATTTCCGGACAGGGGGCCGGGAGACCCAGTACTTC	CASSQDFRTGGRETQYF
TRBV13	-	TRBJ1-1	many	TGTGCCAGCAGCTTCGGAAACACTGAAGCTTTCTTT	CASSFGNTEAFF
TRBV4-3	TRBD1	TRBJ1-2	few	TGCGCCAGCAGCCAGGAGACAGGGATGGTGGGCTACACCTTC	CASSQETGMVGYTF
TRBV28	TRBD1	TRBJ2-7	many	TGTGCCAGCAGTGAAAGCGGGACAGGGGGGACCTACGAGCAGTACTTC	CASSESGTGGTYEQYF
TRBV3-1	-	TRBJ1-1	many	TGTGCCAGCAGACACGGGGCCGCCGTTGCTTTCTTT	CASRHGAAVAFF
TRBV12-3/TRBV12-4	-	TRBJ1-5	-	TGTGCCAGCAGTCGCGACGGAAGAAATCAGCCCCAGCATTTT	CASSRDGRNQPQHF
TRBV7-2	TRBD1	TRBJ2-7	-	TGTGCCAGCAGCGCCCCCGGGACAGGGACCTCCTACGAGCAGTACTTC	CASSAPGTGTSYEQYF
TRBV27	-	TRBJ2-3	-	TGTGCCAGCAGTTGGGGGACGGCAGGGATATCGCTTGATACGCAGTATTTT	CASSWGTAGISLDTQYF
TRBV20-1	-	TRBJ1-1	-	TGCAGTGCCGGGCACCTCAGAATGAACACTGAAGCTTTCTTT	CSAGHLRMNTEAFF
TRBV6-2/TRBV6-3	-	TRBJ2-2	many	TGTGCCAGCAGTTACTCGACCTGGCGAGGGGCCTACACCGGGGAGCTGTTTTTT	CASSYSTWRGAYTGELFF
TRBV4-1	-	TRBJ1-1	few	TGCGCCAGCAGCCAAGATCGGGGCAGGACGCGACCTGAAGCTTTCTTT	CASSQDRGRTRPEAFF
TRBV7-9	TRBD1	TRBJ2-2	-	TGTGCCAGCAGCGCCCGGACAGGGACGAACACCGGGGAGCTGTTTTTT	CASSARTGTNTGELFF
TRBV6-5	TRBD2	TRBJ2-2	-	TGTGCCAGCAGTTACCTAGCGGGGGGCCCGGTCTCCGGGGAGCTGTTTTTT	CASSYLAGGPVSGELFF
TRBV5-1	-	TRBJ1-2	-	TGCGCCAGCAGCTTGGAGGGTGGCTACACCTTC	CASSLEGGYTF